The 8 T cell receptor beta chains in this list originate from one sample, sequenced in a study of identical twins. One entry per CDR3 protein, called by TCRdb with MiXCR from the 5' RACE reads. The repertoire includes some 560,000 distinct CDR3 sequences, approximately 10% of them detected once, and roughly 3% sits in the top ten. The sample was also linked to a second study, of yellow fever vaccine responses in identical twins.

Sequencing was done on a sample of PBMCs. The receptors were gathered from a woman younger than 35 in good health.

This clonotype was seen many times. The CDR3 spells CASSFQQGAKNIQYF. The CDR3 coding sequence is TGCGCCAGCAGCTTTCAACAGGGGGCCAAAAACATTCAGTACTTC. The genes are TRBV5-1 and TRBJ2-4, with 7 bases aligning to TRBD1. The germline gives CDR1 SGHRS, CDR2 YFSETQ. The CDR3 extends over 15 amino acids. V lost 2 bases to trimming and J lost 1 base; unmatched junction nucleotides: 3.

This clonotype turned up a few times. V is TRBV5-1 and J is TRBJ2-7; 15 positions agree with TRBD2. CDR1 and CDR2 from the germline V gene are SGHRS and YFSETQ. The CDR3 has 16 residues. Trimming removed 4 bases from V and 7 bases from J; junction bases left unmatched: 9. The CDR3 DNA is TGCGCCAGCAGCCCGGGACTAGCGGGGGGCCCAGGAGAGCAGTACTTC. Its translation is CASSPGLAGGPGEQYF.

This clonotype was seen many times. V gene TRBV7-2 combines with J gene TRBJ2-1; 7 bases are shared with TRBD2. V gave up 5 bases and J gave up 0 bases; unmatched junction bases: 4. This CDR3 has 15 residues. Germline lookup yields CDR1 SGHTA and CDR2 FQGNSA. CDR3 DNA sequence: TGTGCCAGCAGCCGGGGGGATGGCTCCTACAATGAGCAGTTCTTC. Its translation: CASSRGDGSYNEQFF.

In its sample, this clonotype was seen a few times. V is TRBV2 and J is TRBJ2-1; TRBD2 aligns across 8 bases. CDR3 length: 11 amino acids. CDR1 and CDR2 (germline): SNHLY, FYNNEI. The V gene end was trimmed by 6 bases and the J gene end by 15 bases; junction bases not matched to a gene: 7. The CDR3 nucleotides are TGTGCCAGCAGCCCCAGGACTAGCCCGTTCTTC. Its protein is CASSPRTSPFF.

This chain joins TRBV20-1 and TRBJ2-5, with no clear D. V gave up 6 bases and J gave up 5 bases, with 10 bases separating them. This CDR3 is 11 amino acids long. Germline CDR1 is DFQATT and CDR2 is SNEGSKA (reference sequence). Here the CDR3 reads CSAGLVETQYF. Here the CDR3 DNA reads TGCAGTGCAGGGCTCGTTGAGACCCAGTACTTC.

The genes are TRBV12-3 or TRBV12-4 and TRBJ2-3; 11 nucleotides match TRBD2. With 2 bases clipped from V and 5 bases from J, the junction kept 9 bases outside the gene matches. The CDR3 extends over 17 amino acids. This chain's CDR3 is CASSLKALAGGGDTQYF. The CDR3 DNA reads TGTGCCAGCAGTTTAAAGGCGCTAGCGGGGGGTGGAGATACGCAGTATTTT.

This clonotype was observed many times. The chain couples TRBV5-1 to TRBJ1-6; D is ambiguous. Trimming pared 1 base from V and 7 bases from J, leaving 18 bases between. Per germline, CDR1 SGHRS and CDR2 YFSETQ. The CDR3 extends over 17 amino acids. The CDR3 sequence: CASSLREGDSPNSPLHF. The DNA of the CDR3 is TGCGCCAGCAGCTTGCGAGAGGGCGATTCACCCAATTCACCCCTCCACTTT.

This clonotype was seen repeatedly, ten times or more. The chain is built from TRBV12-3 or TRBV12-4 and TRBJ1-1, with D possibly being TRBD1 (5 bases). The CDR3 contains 13 residues. V shed 0 bases and J shed 11 bases, with 13 bases lying between them. The CDR3, as DNA: TGTGCCAGCAGTTTAGCGCAGGGAGCTGGGGCTTTCTTT. Amino acids: CASSLAQGAGAFF.